The rows below give T cell receptor beta chains drawn from one sample of a study of response to subunit inactivated influenza vaccine. TCRdb analysed the RT-PCR reads with MiXCR anew, one entry per CDR3 protein. The sample holds hundreds of thousands of distinct CDR3 sequences, about 8% seen once. The sequenced sample was PBMCs from blood, obtained less than 30 months after vaccination. The origin of the receptors is a man aged 50-75 years who received an inactivated influenza vaccine. The CDR3 runs from the conserved cysteine through the conserved F or W. The D gene is left open where the match is weak. Part of the rows lack a size; the others show once, few, many or a class for expanded clones.

D gene,V gene,J gene,clone size,CDR3 DNA,CDR3 protein
.,TRBV7-9,TRBJ1-4,.,TGTGCCAGCAGCTTATCAGTTGAAAAACTGTTTTTT,CASSLSVEKLFF
.,TRBV11-1,TRBJ1-5,many,TGTGCCAGCAGTCCATCCCTGTTACAGGGTTGGGGCAATCAGCCCCAGCATTTT,CASSPSLLQGWGNQPQHF
.,TRBV20-1,TRBJ2-7,.,TGCAGTGCTAGTTCACAAATCTACGAGCAGTACTTC,CSASSQIYEQYF
TRBD1,TRBV9,TRBJ1-3,many,TGTGCCAGCAGCCCCGGGACAGTAGGTGGAAACACCATATATTTT,CASSPGTVGGNTIYF
.,TRBV5-1,TRBJ1-1,many,TGCGCCAGCAGTCAAACCGGGACATCAAACACTGAAGCTTTCTTT,CASSQTGTSNTEAFF
.,TRBV5-1,TRBJ2-5,.,TGCGCCAGCAGCTTGGATTGGGCCGGGGAGACCCAGTACTTC,CASSLDWAGETQYF
.,TRBV20-1,TRBJ2-3,few,TGCAGTGACCGGCTACCTAGCACAGATACGCAGTATTTT,CSDRLPSTDTQYF
.,TRBV3-1,TRBJ2-6,.,TGTGCCAGCAGCCAAGATAGCATCTGGGTCTCTGGGGCCAACGTCCTGACTTTC,CASSQDSIWVSGANVLTF
.,TRBV27,TRBJ1-2,.,TGTGCCAGCAGTTTAGGGCCTCGTGGTCCCAACTATGGCTACACCTTC,CASSLGPRGPNYGYTF
.,TRBV29-1,TRBJ1-5,many,TGCAGCGTTGCCCAGGGGCGCCAGCAGCCCCAGCATTTT,CSVAQGRQQPQHF
.,TRBV7-2,TRBJ1-1,few,TGTGCCAGCAGTAGTATGGGGGGTCGAGGCACTGAAGCTTTCTTT,CASSSMGGRGTEAFF
TRBD2,TRBV11-2,TRBJ2-7,many,TGTGCCAGCAGCTCCAGGAGCGGGAGGATAGCGTACGAGCAGTACTTC,CASSSRSGRIAYEQYF
.,TRBV3-1,TRBJ2-5,.,TGTGCCAGCAGCGGGACACCCACCCAGACCCAGTACTTC,CASSGTPTQTQYF
.,TRBV7-2,TRBJ2-5,.,TGTGCCAGCAGCTTATTCGGGACCCAGTACTTC,CASSLFGTQYF
.,TRBV27,TRBJ2-5,many,TGTGCCAGCAGTTTGACAGCTAGCGTCCAGCTCCGAGAGACCCAGTACTTC,CASSLTASVQLRETQYF
.,TRBV7-2,TRBJ2-7,.,TGTGCCAGCAGCTCTCTCCACGAGCAGTACTTC,CASSSLHEQYF
TRBD1,TRBV20-1,TRBJ2-7,.,TGCAGTGCTAGAGATATTGGGACAGGGGGCCCCGGGAGCTCCTACGAGCAGTACTTC,CSARDIGTGGPGSSYEQYF
TRBD2,TRBV28,TRBJ2-1,.,TGTGCCAGCCTCCTAGCGGGAGTGGACAATGAGCAGTTCTTC,CASLLAGVDNEQFF
.,TRBV7-9,TRBJ2-7,.,TGTGCCAGCAGTTTACCTGGGGGTGACGAGCAGTACTTC,CASSLPGGDEQYF
.,TRBV7-9,TRBJ1-1,.,TGTGCCAGCAGCCTTGATTGGACTGAAGCTTTCTTT,CASSLDWTEAFF
.,TRBV7-8,TRBJ2-1,many,TGTGCCAGCAGCTTGGACAGAAACAATGAGCAGTTCTTC,CASSLDRNNEQFF
.,TRBV5-1,TRBJ2-1,few,TGCGCCAGCAGCTTGGAGCCGCGACCCCAGAGGAATGAGCAGTTCTTC,CASSLEPRPQRNEQFF
.,TRBV5-1,TRBJ2-2,.,TGCGCCAGCAGCCCCCTAACTAGTGTTCCCGGGGAGCTGTTTTTT,CASSPLTSVPGELFF
TRBD2,TRBV19,TRBJ2-1,.,TGTGCCAGTAGTATAGTGGGACTAGCGGGAGCAGCTCCCAATGAGCAGTTCTTC,CASSIVGLAGAAPNEQFF
.,TRBV4-2,TRBJ2-7,many,TGTGCCAGCAGCCAAGATCTGGGACTTTACGAGCAGTACTTC,CASSQDLGLYEQYF
.,TRBV11-2,TRBJ1-1,many,TGTGCTATCAGCTCCGGACCGTTTGTGACTGAAGCTTTCTTT,CAISSGPFVTEAFF
TRBD1,TRBV7-9,TRBJ2-5,few,TGTGCCAGCAGGACCGGGACAGGGGGCCCCCAGTACTTC,CASRTGTGGPQYF
.,TRBV12-3/TRBV12-4,TRBJ2-3,few,TGTGCCAGCAGTGATGGGGGGGCGGGCACAGATACGCAGTATTTT,CASSDGGAGTDTQYF
TRBD2,TRBV9,TRBJ2-5,.,TGTGCCAGCAGCGTAAGGGCGGGGGAAGAGACCCAGTACTTC,CASSVRAGEETQYF
TRBD2,TRBV10-3,TRBJ2-1,many,TGTGCCATCAGTGAGGCCGGGACTAGCGGGGGGAGTGAGCAGTTCTTC,CAISEAGTSGGSEQFF
TRBD1,TRBV10-3,TRBJ2-5,few,TGTGCCACCGGACAGGAGCAAGAGACCCAGTACTTC,CATGQEQETQYF
TRBD2,TRBV4-2,TRBJ2-1,many,TGTGCCAGCAGCCAAGATAGCCCCGCGGGACTAGCGGGAGTAAGCTTCTTCAATGAGCAGTTCTTC,CASSQDSPAGLAGVSFFNEQFF
.,TRBV5-1,TRBJ2-1,.,TGCGCCAGCAGCCCCCGACTAGTCGAGGATGAGCAGTTCTTC,CASSPRLVEDEQFF
TRBD2,TRBV4-3,TRBJ2-3,.,TGCGCCAGCAGCCAATTCAGGATGCGGGGGATAGGAGATACGCAGTATTTT,CASSQFRMRGIGDTQYF
TRBD2,TRBV6-1,TRBJ2-7,many,TGTGCCAGCAGTGAGCCGGGACTAGCCTACGAGCAGTACTTC,CASSEPGLAYEQYF
.,TRBV25-1,TRBJ2-7,few,TGTGCCAGCAGTGAAACCGGAAAGGGCCACGAGCAGTACTTC,CASSETGKGHEQYF
.,TRBV20-1,TRBJ2-3,.,TGCAGTGCTAGAGATTGGAGCGGAAGAGACGTGGATACGCAGTATTTT,CSARDWSGRDVDTQYF
TRBD2,TRBV6-1,TRBJ2-7,.,TGTGCCAGCACCCGGACTAGCGGGATATACTACGAGCAGTACTTC,CASTRTSGIYYEQYF
.,TRBV9,TRBJ2-3,few,TGTGCCAGCAGCGTAGGGGGTTATATTTCAGATACGCAGTATTTT,CASSVGGYISDTQYF
.,TRBV12-3/TRBV12-4,TRBJ2-5,few,TGTGCCAGCAGTTTAATGGGTGAAGAGACCCAGTACTTC,CASSLMGEETQYF
TRBD2,TRBV7-8,TRBJ2-7,few,TGTGCCAGCAGCTCCCTAGCGGGTCCCGACTACGAGCAGTACTTC,CASSSLAGPDYEQYF
TRBD1,TRBV6-2/TRBV6-3,TRBJ2-6,few,TGTGCCAGCAGGCGGACAGGGTTGGGGGCCAACGTCCTGACTTTC,CASRRTGLGANVLTF
TRBD1,TRBV11-2,TRBJ1-3,.,TGTGCCAGCAGGTCAATAACCCGGTGGGACAGAGTTAACTCTGGAAACACCATATATTTT,CASRSITRWDRVNSGNTIYF